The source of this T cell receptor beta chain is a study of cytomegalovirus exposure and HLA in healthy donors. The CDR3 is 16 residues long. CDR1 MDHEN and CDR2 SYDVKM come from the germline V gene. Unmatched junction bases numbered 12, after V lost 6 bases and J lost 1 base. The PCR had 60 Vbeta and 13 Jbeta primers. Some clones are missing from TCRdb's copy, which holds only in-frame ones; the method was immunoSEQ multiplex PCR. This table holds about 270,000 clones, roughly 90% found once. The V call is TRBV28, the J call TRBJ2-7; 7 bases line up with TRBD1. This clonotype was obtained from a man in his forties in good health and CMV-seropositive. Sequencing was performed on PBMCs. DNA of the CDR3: TGTGCCAGCAGCCACCCTAGACAGGGTAGTTCCTACGAGCAGTACTTC. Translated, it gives CASSHPRQGSSYEQYF.